The 11 T cell receptor beta chains given below trace back to one sample, sequenced in a study of CD8 T cells in Susac syndrome. Random hexamers served to reverse transcribe about 0.5 to 1 ug RNA. TCRdb re-derived calls from the immunoSEQ multiplex PCR reads in MiXCR, one entry per CDR3 protein. The sample yields 330,000 or so distinct CDR3 sequences, 65% to 90% seen once. The sample was CD8+ T cells from PBMCs. The receptors were sampled from a human donor with multiple sclerosis.

This chain uses TRBV7-9 with TRBJ1-4, with 7 bases that match TRBD1. CDR3 length equals 17 residues. J was trimmed by 3 bases and V by 2 bases; bases with no gene match: 9. Germline V gene sequence: CDR1 SEHNR, CDR2 FQNEAQ (reference sequence). The CDR3 nucleotides are TGTGCCAGCAGCTTATTAATCGTCGGACAGGCTAATGAAAAACTGTTTTTT. This gives the protein CASSLLIVGQANEKLFF.

The chain recombines TRBV7-9 with TRBJ2-5; perhaps TRBD2 as D (5 bases). Germline V gene sequence: CDR1 SEHNR, CDR2 FQNEAQ (reference sequence). This CDR3 region has 15 residues. With 5 bases removed from V and 3 bases from J, the gap between germline ends came to 16 bases. The CDR3 protein is CASSPILEREETQYF. The DNA for the CDR3 is TGTGCCAGCAGCCCTATACTTGAGAGGGAAGAGACCCAGTACTTC.

The V and J genes are TRBV28 and TRBJ2-7; TRBD1 agrees at 9 bases. CDR1 is MDHEN, CDR2 SYDVKM, per germline. The CDR3 is 14 amino acids. The V gene end was trimmed by 5 bases and the J gene end by 7 bases; junction bases not matched to a gene: 9. The CDR3 loop reads CASSPTGGMEEQYF. The DNA of the CDR3 is TGTGCCAGCAGTCCGACAGGGGGGATGGAGGAGCAGTACTTC.

V is TRBV11-2 and J is TRBJ2-7; 10 positions match TRBD1. The CDR3 is 16 amino acids. Trimming took 3 bases from V and 5 from J; bases not matched to a gene: 10. Germline CDR1 is SGHAT and CDR2 is FQNNGV. CDR3 protein: CASSFLSGTGDNEQYF. The CDR3 coding sequence is TGTGCCAGCAGCTTCTTATCGGGGACAGGGGACAACGAGCAGTACTTC.

This chain links TRBV7-2 with TRBJ2-3, with TRBD2 identical over 14 bases. CDR1 SGHTA and CDR2 FQGNSA come from the germline V gene. Unmatched junction bases numbered 1, after V lost 1 base and J lost 1 base. This CDR3 is 17 amino acids long. The CDR3 reads CASSLVTSGGGTDTQYF. The CDR3, as DNA: TGTGCCAGCAGCTTAGTGACTAGCGGGGGGGGCACAGATACGCAGTATTTT.

V usage is TRBV4-1 and J usage is TRBJ1-2; no clear D. The CDR3 extends over 14 amino acids. The V end lost 0 bases, the J end lost 1 base, and 6 bases lay between the germline ends. In germline, CDR1 is MGHRA, CDR2 YSYEKL. The CDR3 here is CASSQDRDNYGYTF. CDR3 DNA: TGCGCCAGCAGCCAAGACAGAGATAACTATGGCTACACCTTC.

The chain links TRBV30 to TRBJ2-1, with 8 bases matching TRBD2. CDR1 GTSNPN and CDR2 SVGIG come from the germline V gene (reference sequence). This CDR3 region has 13 residues. The trim removed 4 bases at V and 9 bases at J, leaving 8 bases unmatched. CDR3 region: CAWTSGRDGEQFF. The CDR3 DNA is TGTGCCTGGACGAGCGGGAGAGACGGTGAGCAGTTCTTC.

The chain combines TRBV12-3 or TRBV12-4 with TRBJ1-1; D is possibly TRBD1 (5 bases). This CDR3 spans 13 amino acids. The V end was cut by 5 bases, the J end by 0 bases, with 7 bases between. In DNA form, the CDR3 reads TGTGCCAGCAGTGACAGCTTGAACACTGAAGCTTTCTTT. Protein sequence: CASSDSLNTEAFF.

This chain uses TRBV7-6 with TRBJ1-4; no clear D. Germline CDR1 reads SGHVS; CDR2 reads FNYEAQ. V was pared by 4 bases and J by 0 bases, with 9 bases between. The CDR3 loop spans 15 amino acids. The CDR3 DNA reads TGTGCCAGCAGCTCCGAAGGTGCAACTAATGAAAAACTGTTTTTT. This translates into CASSSEGATNEKLFF.

This chain uses TRBV28 with TRBJ2-2, with D tentatively TRBD1 (5 bases). The V gene lost 4 bases and the J gene lost 6 bases, with 9 bases spanning the gap. The germline V gene has CDR1 MDHEN and CDR2 SYDVKM. CDR3 length: 13 amino acids. Here the CDR3 DNA reads TGTGCCAGCAGTTCAGGGATCCCCGGGGAGCTGTTTTTT. It codes for CASSSGIPGELFF.

This rearrangement joins TRBV6-5 to TRBJ2-5; D is possibly TRBD1 or TRBD2 (6 bases each). The germline gives CDR1 MNHEY, CDR2 SVGAGI. Trimming stripped 6 bases from V and 5 bases from J, with 19 bases between. The CDR3 has 15 amino acids. CDR3 DNA sequence: TGTGCCAGCAGGTTAGAGGACGGGGGCTCGGAGACCCAGTACTTC. It translates to CASRLEDGGSETQYF.